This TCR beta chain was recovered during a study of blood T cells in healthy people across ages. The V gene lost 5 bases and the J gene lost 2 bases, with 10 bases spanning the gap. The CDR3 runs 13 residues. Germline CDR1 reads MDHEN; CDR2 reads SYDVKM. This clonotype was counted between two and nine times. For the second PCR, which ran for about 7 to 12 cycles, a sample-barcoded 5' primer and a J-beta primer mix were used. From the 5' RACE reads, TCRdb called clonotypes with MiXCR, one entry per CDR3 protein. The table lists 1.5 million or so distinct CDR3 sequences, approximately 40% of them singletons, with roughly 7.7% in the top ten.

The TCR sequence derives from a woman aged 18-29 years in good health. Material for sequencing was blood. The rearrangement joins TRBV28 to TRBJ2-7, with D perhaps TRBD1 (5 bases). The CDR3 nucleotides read TGTGCCAGCAGTATGACAGTAACCTACGAGCAGTACTTC. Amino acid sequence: CASSMTVTYEQYF. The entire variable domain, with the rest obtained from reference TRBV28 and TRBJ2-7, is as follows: DVKVTQSSRYLVKRTGEKVFLECVQDMDHENMFWYRQDPGLGLRLIYFSYDVKMKEKGDIPEGYSVSREKKERFSLILESASTNQTSMYLCASSMTVTYEQYFGPGTRLTVT.